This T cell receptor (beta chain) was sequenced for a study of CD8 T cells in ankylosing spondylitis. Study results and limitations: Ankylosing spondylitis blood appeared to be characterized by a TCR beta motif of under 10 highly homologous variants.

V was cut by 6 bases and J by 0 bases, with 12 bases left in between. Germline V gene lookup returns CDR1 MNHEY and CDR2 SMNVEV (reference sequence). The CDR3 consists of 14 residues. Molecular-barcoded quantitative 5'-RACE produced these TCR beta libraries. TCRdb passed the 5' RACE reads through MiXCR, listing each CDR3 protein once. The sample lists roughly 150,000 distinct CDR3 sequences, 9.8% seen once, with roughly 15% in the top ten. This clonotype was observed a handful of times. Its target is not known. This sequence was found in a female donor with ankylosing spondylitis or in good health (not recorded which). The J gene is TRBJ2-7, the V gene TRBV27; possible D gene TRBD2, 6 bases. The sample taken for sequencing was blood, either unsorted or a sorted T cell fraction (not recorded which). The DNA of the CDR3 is TGTGCCAGCAGCTCCCCGCGGGACTCCTACGAGCAGTACTTC. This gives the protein CASSSPRDSYEQYF.